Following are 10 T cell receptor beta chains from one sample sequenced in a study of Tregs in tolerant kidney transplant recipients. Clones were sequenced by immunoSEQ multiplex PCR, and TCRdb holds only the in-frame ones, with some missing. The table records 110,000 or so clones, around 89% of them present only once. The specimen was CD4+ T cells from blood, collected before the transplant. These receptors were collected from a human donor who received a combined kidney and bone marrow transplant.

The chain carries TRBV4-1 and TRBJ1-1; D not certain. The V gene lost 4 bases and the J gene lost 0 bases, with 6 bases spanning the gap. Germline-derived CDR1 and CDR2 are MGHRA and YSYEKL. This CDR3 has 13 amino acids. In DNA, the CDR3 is TGCGCCAGCAGCCCGGGAATGAACACTGAAGCTTTCTTT. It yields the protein CASSPGMNTEAFF.

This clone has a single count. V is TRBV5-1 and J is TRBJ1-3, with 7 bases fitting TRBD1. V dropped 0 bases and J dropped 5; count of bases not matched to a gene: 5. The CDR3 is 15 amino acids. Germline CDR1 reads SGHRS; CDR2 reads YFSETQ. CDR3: CASSLDGTERNTIYF. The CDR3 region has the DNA TGCGCCAGCAGCTTGGACGGGACAGAGCGAAACACCATATATTTT.

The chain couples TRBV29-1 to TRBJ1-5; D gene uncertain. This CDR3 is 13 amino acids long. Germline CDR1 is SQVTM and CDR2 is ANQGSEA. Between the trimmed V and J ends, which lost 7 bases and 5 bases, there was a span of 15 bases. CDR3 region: CSGAAGVDQPQHF. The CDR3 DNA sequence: TGCAGCGGCGCAGCGGGTGTCGATCAGCCCCAGCATTTT.

As DNA, the CDR3 is TGTGCCAGCAGCTTAGGGAGCGGCACTAGCACAGATACGCAGTATTTT. Its translation: CASSLGSGTSTDTQYF. V gene TRBV11-3 combines with J gene TRBJ2-3; perhaps TRBD2 as D (5 bases). Germline CDR1 is SGHNT and CDR2 is YENEEA. CDR3 length equals 16 residues. V lost 1 base and J lost 0, with 11 bases in between.

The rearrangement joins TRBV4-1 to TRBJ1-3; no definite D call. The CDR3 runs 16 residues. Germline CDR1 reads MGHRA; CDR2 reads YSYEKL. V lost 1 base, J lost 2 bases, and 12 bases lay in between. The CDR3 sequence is CASSQVSRVAGNTIYF. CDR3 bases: TGCGCCAGCAGCCAAGTCTCGCGGGTCGCTGGAAACACCATATATTTT.

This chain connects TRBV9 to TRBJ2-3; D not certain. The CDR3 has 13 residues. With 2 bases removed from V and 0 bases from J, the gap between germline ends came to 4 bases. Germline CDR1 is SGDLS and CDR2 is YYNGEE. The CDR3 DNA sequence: TGTGCCAGCAGCGTCACTAGCACAGATACGCAGTATTTT. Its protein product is CASSVTSTDTQYF.

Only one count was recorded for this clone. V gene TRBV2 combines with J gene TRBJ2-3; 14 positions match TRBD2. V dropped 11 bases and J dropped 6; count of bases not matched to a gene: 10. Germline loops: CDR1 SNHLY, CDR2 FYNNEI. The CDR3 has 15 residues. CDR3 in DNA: TGTGCCGGCACGACTAGCGGGGGGGCCGGGGATACGCAGTATTTT. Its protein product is CAGTTSGGAGDTQYF.

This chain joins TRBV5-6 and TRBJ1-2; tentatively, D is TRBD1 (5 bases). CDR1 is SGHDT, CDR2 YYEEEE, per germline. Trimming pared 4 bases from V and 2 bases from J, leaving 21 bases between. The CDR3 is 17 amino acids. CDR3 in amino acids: CASSTPRRGPGNYGYTF. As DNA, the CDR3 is TGTGCCAGCAGCACACCCAGGAGGGGTCCAGGGAACTATGGCTACACCTTC.

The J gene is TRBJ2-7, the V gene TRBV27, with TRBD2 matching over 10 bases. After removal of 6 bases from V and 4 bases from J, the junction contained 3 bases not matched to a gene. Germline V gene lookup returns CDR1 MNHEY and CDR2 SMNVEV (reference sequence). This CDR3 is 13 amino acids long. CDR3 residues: CASRSGGAYEQYF. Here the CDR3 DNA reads TGTGCCAGCAGGAGCGGGGGGGCTTACGAGCAGTACTTC.

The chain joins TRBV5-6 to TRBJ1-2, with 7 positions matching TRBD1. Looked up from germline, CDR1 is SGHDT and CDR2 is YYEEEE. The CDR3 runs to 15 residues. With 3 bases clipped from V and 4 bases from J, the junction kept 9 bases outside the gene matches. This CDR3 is CASSWTDRAGYGYTF. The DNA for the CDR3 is TGTGCCAGCAGCTGGACCGACAGGGCGGGCTATGGCTACACCTTC.